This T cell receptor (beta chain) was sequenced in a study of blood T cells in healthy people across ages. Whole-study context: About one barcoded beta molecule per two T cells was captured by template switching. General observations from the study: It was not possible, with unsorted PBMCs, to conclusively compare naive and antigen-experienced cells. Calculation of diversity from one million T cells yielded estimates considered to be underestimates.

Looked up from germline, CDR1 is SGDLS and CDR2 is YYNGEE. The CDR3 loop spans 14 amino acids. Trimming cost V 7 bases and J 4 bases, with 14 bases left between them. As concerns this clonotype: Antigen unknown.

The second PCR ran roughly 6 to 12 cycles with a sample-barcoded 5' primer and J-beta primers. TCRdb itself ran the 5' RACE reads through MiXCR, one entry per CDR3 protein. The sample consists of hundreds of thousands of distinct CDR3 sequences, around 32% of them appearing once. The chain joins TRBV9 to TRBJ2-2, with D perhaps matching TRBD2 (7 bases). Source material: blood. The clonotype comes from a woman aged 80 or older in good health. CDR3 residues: CASGGAFSTGELFF. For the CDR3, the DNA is TGTGCCAGCGGGGGGGCTTTTAGCACCGGGGAGCTGTTTTTT.